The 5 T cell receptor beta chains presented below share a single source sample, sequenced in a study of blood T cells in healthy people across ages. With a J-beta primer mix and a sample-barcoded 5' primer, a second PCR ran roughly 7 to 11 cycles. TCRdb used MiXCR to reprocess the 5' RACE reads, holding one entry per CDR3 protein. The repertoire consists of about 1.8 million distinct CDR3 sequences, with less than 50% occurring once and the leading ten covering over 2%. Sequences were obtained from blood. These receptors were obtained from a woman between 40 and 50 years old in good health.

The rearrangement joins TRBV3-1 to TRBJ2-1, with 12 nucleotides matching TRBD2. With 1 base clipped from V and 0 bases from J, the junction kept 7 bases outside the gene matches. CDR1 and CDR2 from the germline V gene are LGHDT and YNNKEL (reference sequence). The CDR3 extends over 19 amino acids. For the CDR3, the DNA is TGTGCCAGCAGCCAAGGTACTAGCGGGGGGCCGAGCTCCTACAATGAGCAGTTCTTC. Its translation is CASSQGTSGGPSSYNEQFF.

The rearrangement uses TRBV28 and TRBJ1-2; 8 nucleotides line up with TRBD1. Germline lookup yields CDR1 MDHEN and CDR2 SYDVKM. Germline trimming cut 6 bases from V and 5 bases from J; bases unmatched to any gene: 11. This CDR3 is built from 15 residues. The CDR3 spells CASSDHGQGSYGYTF. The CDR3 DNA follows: TGTGCCAGCAGCGATCACGGACAGGGTTCGTATGGCTACACCTTC.

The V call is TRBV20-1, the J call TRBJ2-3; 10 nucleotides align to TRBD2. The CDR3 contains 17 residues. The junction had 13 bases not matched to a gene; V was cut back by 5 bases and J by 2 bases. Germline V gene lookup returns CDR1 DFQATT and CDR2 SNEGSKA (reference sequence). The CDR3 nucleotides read TGCAGTGCTCCCCGAGGGCTAGCGGGGGCCATCACAGATACGCAGTATTTT. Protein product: CSAPRGLAGAITDTQYF.

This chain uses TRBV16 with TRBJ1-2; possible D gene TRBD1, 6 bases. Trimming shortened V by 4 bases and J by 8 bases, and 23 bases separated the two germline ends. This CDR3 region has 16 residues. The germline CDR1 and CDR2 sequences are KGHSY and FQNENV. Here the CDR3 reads CASSPPGQLGAGGYTF. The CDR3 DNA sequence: TGTGCCAGCAGCCCGCCAGGACAGTTGGGTGCTGGGGGCTACACCTTC.

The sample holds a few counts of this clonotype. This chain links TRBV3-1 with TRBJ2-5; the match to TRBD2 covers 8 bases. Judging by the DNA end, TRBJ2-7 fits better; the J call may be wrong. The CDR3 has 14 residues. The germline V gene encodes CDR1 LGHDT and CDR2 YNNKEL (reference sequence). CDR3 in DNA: TGTGCCAGCAGCCTCCGAGCGGGGGAAGTCGAGCAGTACTTC. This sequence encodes CASSLRAGEVEQYF.